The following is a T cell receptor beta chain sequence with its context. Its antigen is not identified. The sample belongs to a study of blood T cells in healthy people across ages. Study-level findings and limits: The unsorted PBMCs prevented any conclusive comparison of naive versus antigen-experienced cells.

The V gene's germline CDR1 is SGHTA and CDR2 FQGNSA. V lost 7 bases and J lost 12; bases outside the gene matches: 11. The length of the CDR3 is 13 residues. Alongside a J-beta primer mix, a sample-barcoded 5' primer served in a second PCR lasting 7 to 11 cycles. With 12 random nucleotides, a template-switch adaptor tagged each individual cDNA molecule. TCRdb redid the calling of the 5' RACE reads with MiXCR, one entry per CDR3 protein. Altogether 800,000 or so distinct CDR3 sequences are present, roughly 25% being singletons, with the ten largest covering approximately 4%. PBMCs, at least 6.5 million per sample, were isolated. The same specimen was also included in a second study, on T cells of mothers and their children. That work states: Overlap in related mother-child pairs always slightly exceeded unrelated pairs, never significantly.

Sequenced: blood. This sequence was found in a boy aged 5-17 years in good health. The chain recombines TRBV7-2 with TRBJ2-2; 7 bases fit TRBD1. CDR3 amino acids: CASTWDSSSKLFF. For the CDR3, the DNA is TGTGCCAGCACCTGGGACAGCAGTTCGAAGCTGTTTTTT.